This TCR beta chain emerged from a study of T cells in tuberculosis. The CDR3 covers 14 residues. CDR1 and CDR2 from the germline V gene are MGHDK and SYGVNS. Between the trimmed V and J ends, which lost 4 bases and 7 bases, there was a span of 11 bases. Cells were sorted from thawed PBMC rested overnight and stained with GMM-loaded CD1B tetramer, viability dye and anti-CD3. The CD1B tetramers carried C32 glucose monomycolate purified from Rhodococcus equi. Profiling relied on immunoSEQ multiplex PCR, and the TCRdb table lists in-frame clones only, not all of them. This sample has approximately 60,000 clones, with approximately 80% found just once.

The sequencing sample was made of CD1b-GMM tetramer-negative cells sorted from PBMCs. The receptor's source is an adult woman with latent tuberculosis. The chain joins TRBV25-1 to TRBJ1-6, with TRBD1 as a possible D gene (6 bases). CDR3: CASSAHRENSPLHF. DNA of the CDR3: TGTGCCAGCAGTGCCCACAGGGAAAATTCACCCCTCCACTTT.